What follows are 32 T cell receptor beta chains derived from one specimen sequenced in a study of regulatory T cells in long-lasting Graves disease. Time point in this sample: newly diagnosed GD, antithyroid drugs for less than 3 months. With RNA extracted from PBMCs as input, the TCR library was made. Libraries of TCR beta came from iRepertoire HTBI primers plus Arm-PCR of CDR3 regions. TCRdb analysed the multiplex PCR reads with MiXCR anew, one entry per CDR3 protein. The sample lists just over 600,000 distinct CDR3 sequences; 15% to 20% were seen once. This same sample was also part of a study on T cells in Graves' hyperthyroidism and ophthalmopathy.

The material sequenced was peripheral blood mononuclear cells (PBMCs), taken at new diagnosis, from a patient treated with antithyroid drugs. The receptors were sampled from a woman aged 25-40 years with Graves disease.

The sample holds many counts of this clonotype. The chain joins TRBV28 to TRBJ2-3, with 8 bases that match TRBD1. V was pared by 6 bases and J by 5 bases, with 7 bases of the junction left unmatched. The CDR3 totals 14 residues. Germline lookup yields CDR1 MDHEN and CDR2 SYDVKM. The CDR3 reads CASRGRGQGDTQYF. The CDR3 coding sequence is TGTGCCAGCAGAGGCAGGGGGCAGGGAGATACGCAGTATTTT.

The CDR3 nucleotides are TGTGCCTGGAGTGTAGGGTACGAACGACAGGGAAGTCAGCCCCAGCATTTT. It translates to CAWSVGYERQGSQPQHF. V is TRBV30 and J is TRBJ1-5; 7 positions agree with TRBD1. In germline, CDR1 is GTSNPN, CDR2 SVGIG (reference sequence). The V and J ends lost 0 bases and 6 bases, in that order; junction bases with no gene match: 14. CDR3 length: 17 amino acids.

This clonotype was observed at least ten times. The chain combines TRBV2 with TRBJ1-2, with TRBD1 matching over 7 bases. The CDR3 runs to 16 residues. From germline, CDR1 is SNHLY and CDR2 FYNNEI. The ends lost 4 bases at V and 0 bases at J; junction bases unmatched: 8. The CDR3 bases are TGTGCCAGCAGTGCGGGCAGGGGGGAAGCTAACTATGGCTACACCTTC. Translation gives CASSAGRGEANYGYTF.

CDR3 loop: CASSERSLGGNEQFF. The CDR3 DNA sequence: TGTGCCAGCAGTGAGCGCAGCTTAGGCGGCAATGAGCAGTTCTTC. The chain has TRBV2 and TRBJ2-1; no firm D call. V lost 3 bases and J lost 6, with 15 bases in between. Germline V gene lookup returns CDR1 SNHLY and CDR2 FYNNEI. This CDR3 is 15 amino acids long.

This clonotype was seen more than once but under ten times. CDR3 in amino acids: CSARSITWTSGATDTQYF. CDR3 coding DNA: TGCAGTGCTAGATCAATAACCTGGACTAGCGGAGCCACAGATACGCAGTATTTT. The chain links TRBV20-1 to TRBJ2-3, with TRBD2 matching 10 bases. The junction had 13 bases not matched to a gene; V was cut back by 2 bases and J by 2 bases. Per germline, CDR1 DFQATT and CDR2 SNEGSKA (reference sequence). The CDR3 is 18 residues long.

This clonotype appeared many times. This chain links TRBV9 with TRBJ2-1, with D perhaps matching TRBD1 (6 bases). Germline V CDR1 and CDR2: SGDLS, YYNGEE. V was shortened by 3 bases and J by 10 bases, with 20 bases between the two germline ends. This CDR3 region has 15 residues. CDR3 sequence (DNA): TGTGCCAGCAGCGCTTCAGGTGGGGGCTTTCGGGAGCAGTTCTTC. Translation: CASSASGGGFREQFF.

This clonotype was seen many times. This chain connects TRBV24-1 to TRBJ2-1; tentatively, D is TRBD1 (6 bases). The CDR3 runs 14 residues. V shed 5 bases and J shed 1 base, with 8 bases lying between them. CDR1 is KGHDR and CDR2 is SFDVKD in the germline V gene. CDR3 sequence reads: CATSGGLSYNEQFF. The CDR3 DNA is TGTGCCACCAGTGGGGGGCTTTCCTACAATGAGCAGTTCTTC.

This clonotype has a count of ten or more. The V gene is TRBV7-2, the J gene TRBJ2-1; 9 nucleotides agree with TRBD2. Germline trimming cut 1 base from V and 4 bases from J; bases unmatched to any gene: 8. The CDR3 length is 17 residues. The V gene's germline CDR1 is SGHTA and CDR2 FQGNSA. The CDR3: CASSLGGGLAGYNEQFF. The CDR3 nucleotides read TGTGCCAGCAGCTTAGGGGGAGGGCTAGCGGGGTACAATGAGCAGTTCTTC.

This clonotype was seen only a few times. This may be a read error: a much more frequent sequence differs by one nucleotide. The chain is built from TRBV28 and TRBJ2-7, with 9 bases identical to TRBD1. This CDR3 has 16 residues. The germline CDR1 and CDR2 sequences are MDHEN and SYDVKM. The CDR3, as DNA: TGTGCCAGCAGTTTCGTCGCAGGGACAGGGAACCACGAGCGGTACTTC. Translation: CASSFVAGTGNHERYF. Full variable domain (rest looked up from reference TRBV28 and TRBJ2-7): DVKVTQSSRYLVKRTGEKVFLECVQDMDHENMFWYRQDPGLGLRLIYFSYDVKMKEKGDIPEGYSVSREKKERFSLILESASTNQTSMYLCASSFVAGTGNHERYFGPGTRLTVT.

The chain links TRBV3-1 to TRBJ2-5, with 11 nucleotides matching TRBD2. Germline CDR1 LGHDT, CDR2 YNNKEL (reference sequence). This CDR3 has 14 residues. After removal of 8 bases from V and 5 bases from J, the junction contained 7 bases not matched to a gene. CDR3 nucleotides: TGTGCCAGCCGCAAGGTAGCGGGAGGGGAGACCCAGTACTTC. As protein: CASRKVAGGETQYF.

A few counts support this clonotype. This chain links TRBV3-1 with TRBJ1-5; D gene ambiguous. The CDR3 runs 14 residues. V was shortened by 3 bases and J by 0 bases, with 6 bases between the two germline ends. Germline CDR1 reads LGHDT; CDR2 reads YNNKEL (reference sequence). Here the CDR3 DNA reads TGTGCCAGCAGCCAGACTGATAGCAATCAGCCCCAGCATTTT. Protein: CASSQTDSNQPQHF.

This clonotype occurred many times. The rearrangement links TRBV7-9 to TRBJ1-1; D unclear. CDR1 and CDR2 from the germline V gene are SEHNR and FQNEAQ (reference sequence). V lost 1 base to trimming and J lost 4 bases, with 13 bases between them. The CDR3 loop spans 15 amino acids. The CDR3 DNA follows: TGTGCCAGCAGCTTAGATGGCTCCCTTGGCACTGAAGCTTTCTTT. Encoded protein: CASSLDGSLGTEAFF.

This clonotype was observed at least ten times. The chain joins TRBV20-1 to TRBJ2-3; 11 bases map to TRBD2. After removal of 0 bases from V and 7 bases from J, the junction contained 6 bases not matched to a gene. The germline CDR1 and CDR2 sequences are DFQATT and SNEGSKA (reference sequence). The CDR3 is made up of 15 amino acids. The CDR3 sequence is CSARDTSGSGNTQYF. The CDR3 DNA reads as TGCAGTGCTAGAGATACTAGCGGGAGTGGAAATACGCAGTATTTT.

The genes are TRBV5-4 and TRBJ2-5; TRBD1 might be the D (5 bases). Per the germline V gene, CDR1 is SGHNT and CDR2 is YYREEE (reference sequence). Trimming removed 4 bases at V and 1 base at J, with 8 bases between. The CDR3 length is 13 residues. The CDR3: CASSKTVQETQYF. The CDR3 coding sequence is TGTGCCAGCAGCAAGACAGTCCAAGAGACCCAGTACTTC.

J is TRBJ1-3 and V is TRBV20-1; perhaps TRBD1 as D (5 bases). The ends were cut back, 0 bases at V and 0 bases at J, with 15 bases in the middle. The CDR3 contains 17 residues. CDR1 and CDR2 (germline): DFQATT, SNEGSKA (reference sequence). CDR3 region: CSARDVGAAYSGNTIYF. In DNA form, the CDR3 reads TGCAGTGCTAGAGATGTCGGGGCGGCTTACTCTGGAAACACCATATATTTT.

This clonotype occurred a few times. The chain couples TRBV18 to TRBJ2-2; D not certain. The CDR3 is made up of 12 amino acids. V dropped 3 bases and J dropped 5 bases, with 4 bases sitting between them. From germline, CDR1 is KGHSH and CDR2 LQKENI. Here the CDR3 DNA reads TGTGCCAGCTCACCGGTGACCGGGGAGCTGTTTTTT. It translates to CASSPVTGELFF.

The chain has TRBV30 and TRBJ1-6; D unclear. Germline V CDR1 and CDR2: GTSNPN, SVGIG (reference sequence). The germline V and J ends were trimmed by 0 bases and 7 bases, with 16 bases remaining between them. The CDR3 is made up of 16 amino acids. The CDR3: CAWSVRAGLENSPLHF. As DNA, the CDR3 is TGTGCCTGGAGTGTCCGGGCGGGGTTGGAAAATTCACCCCTCCACTTT. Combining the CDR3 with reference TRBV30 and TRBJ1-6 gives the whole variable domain SQTIHQWPATLVQPVGSPLSLECTVEGTSNPNLYWYRQAAGRGLQLLFYSVGIGQISSEVPQNLSASRPQDRQFILSSKKLLLSDSGFYLCAWSVRAGLENSPLHFGNGTRLTVT.

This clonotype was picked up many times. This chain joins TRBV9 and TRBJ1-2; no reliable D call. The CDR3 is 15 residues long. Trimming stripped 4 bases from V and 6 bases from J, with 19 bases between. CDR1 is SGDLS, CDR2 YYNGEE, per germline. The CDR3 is CASSPQMTVINGYTF. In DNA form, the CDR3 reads TGTGCCAGCAGCCCGCAGATGACGGTGATCAATGGCTACACCTTC.

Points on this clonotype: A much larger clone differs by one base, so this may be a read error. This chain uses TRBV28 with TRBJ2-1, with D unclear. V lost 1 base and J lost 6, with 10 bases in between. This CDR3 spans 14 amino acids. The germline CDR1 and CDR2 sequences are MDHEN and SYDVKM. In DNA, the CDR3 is TGTGCCAGCAGTTTATTTGGTCGGGTCAATGAGCAGTTCTTC. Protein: CASSLFGRVNEQFF.

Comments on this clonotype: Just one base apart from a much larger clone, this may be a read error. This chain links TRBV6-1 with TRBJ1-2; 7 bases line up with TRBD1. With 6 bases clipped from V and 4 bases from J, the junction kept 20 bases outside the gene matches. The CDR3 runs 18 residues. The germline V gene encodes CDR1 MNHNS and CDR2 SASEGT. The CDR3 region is CASSAILTPGGRRYGYTF. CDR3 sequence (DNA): TGTGCCAGCAGCGCCATCCTCACGCCAGGGGGGCGACGCTATGGCTACACCTTC.

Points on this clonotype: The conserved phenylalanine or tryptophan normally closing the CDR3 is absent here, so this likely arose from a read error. This chain's CDR3 is CASSLSGSISYGYTL. Written as DNA, the CDR3 is TGTGCCAGCAGTTTATCTGGCAGCATAAGCTATGGCTACACCCTC. This sequence joins TRBV27 and TRBJ1-2; unclear D gene. V lost 0 bases, J lost 4 bases, and 12 bases lay in between. Per germline, CDR1 MNHEY and CDR2 SMNVEV (reference sequence). The length of the CDR3 is 15 residues.

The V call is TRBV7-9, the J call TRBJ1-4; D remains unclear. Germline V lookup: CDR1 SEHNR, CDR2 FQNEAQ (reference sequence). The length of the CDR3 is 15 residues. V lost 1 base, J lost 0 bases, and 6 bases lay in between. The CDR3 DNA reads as TGTGCCAGCAGCTTAGTGGCTGCAACTAATGAAAAACTGTTTTTT. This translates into CASSLVAATNEKLFF.

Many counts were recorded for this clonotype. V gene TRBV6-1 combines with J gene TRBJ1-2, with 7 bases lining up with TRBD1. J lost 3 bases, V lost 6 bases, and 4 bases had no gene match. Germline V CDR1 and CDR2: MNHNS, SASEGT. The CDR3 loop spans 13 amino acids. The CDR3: CASRGQLHYGYTF. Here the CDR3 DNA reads TGTGCCAGCAGGGGACAGCTCCACTATGGCTACACCTTC.

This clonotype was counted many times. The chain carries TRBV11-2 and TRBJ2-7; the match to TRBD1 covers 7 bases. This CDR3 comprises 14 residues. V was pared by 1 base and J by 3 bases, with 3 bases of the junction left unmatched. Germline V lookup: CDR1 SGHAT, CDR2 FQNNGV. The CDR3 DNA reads TGTGCCAGCAGCTTAGGAGGGGGCTTCTACGAGCAGTACTTC. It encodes CASSLGGGFYEQYF.

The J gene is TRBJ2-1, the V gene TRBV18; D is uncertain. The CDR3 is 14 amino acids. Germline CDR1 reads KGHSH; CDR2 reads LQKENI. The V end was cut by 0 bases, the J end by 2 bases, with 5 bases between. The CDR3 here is CASSPPETYNEQFF. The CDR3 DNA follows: TGTGCCAGCTCACCACCAGAGACCTACAATGAGCAGTTCTTC. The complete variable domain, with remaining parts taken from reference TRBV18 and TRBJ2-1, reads NAGVMQNPRHLVRRRGQEARLRCSPMKGHSHVYWYRQLPEEGLKFMVYLQKENIIDESGMPKERFSAEFPKEGPSILRIQQVVRGDSAAYFCASSPPETYNEQFFGPGTRLTVL.

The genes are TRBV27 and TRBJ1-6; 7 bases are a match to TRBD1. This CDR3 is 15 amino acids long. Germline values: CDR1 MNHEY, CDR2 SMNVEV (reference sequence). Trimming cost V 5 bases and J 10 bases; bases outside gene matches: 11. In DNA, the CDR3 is TGTGCCAGCAGTACCCGTATTGGACAGGCATCACCCCTCCACTTT. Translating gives CASSTRIGQASPLHF.

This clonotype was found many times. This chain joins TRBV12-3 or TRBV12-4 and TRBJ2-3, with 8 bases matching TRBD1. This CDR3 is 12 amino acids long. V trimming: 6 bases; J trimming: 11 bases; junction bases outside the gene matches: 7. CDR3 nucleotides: TGTGCCAGCAGCTTGCAGGGGGCAAAGCAGTATTTT. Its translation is CASSLQGAKQYF.

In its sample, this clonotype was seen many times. The DNA for the CDR3 is TGTGCCAGCAGCACCTTAGCGGGAGTGGACACCGGGGAGCTGTTTTTT. This gives the protein CASSTLAGVDTGELFF. J is TRBJ2-2 and V is TRBV28; TRBD2 matches 9 bases. CDR1 MDHEN and CDR2 SYDVKM come from the germline V gene. This CDR3 region has 16 residues. Unmatched junction bases numbered 8, after V lost 6 bases and J lost 3 bases.

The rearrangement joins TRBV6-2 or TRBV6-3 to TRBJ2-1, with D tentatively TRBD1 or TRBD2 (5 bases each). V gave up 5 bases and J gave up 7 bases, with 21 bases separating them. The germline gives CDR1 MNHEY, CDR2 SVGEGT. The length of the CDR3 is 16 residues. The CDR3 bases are TGTGCCAGCAGTGTGGTAGGGACGAAAAGTAGAAATGAGCAGTTCTTC. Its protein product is CASSVVGTKSRNEQFF.

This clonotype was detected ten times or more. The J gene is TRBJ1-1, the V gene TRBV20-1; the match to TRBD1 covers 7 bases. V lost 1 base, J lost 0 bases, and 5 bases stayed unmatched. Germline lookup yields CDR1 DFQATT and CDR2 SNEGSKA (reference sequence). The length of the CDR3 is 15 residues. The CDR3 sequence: CSARVGTDLNTEAFF. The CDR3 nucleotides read TGCAGTGCTAGAGTGGGGACAGATTTGAACACTGAAGCTTTCTTT.

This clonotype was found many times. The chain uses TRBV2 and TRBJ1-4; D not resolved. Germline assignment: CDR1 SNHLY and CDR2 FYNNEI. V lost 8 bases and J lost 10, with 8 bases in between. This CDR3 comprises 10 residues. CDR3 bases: TGTGCCAGCGGTTACGGAAAACTGTTTTTT. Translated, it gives CASGYGKLFF.

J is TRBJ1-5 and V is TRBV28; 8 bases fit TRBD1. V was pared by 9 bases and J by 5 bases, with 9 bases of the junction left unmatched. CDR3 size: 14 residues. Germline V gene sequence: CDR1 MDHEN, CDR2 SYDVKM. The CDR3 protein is CASYRTGRHQPQHF. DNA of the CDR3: TGTGCCAGTTATCGGACAGGGAGGCATCAGCCCCAGCATTTT.